In this sample, the clone carrying this T cell receptor (beta chain) turned up a few times. This record comes from a study of CD8 T cells in ankylosing spondylitis. There are 14 residues in the CDR3. V lost 5 bases and J lost 5; bases outside the gene matches: 8. Germline V gene data show CDR1 as SGHVS and CDR2 as FNYEAQ. Construction of TCR beta libraries was performed using quantitative 5'-RACE with molecular barcodes. TCRdb re-called the 5' RACE reads with MiXCR, one entry per CDR3 protein. The data show 240,000 or so distinct CDR3 sequences, with roughly 8.6% seen just once and around 6.8% held by the top ten.

Sequencing was performed on blood, either unsorted or a sorted T cell fraction (not recorded which). The sequence came from a male donor with ankylosing spondylitis or in good health (not recorded which). The chain employs TRBV7-6 and TRBJ2-5; 7 bases are a match to TRBD2. Written as DNA, the CDR3 is TGTGCCAGCAGCCCCGGACTAGGTTGGGAGACCCAGTACTTC. This gives the protein CASSPGLGWETQYF.